This record concerns one TCR beta chain sequence. This sample was included in a study of control samples from healthy donors and cancer patients. Between the trimmed V and J ends, which lost 4 bases and 2 bases, there was a span of 18 bases. This CDR3 contains 15 residues. Per the germline V gene, CDR1 is GTSNPN and CDR2 is SVGIG (reference sequence). Profiling relied on immunoSEQ multiplex PCR, and the TCRdb table lists in-frame clones only, not all of them. The data contain about 120,000 clones, roughly nine tenths of them singletons. This rearrangement joins TRBV30 to TRBJ2-7; no clear D gene. Material for sequencing was PBMCs. This sequence originates from a woman between 45 and 65 years old with colorectal cancer. The CDR3 protein is CAWNPSRRLAYEQYF. CDR3 nucleotides: TGTGCCTGGAACCCCTCCCGACGGTTAGCCTACGAGCAGTACTTC.